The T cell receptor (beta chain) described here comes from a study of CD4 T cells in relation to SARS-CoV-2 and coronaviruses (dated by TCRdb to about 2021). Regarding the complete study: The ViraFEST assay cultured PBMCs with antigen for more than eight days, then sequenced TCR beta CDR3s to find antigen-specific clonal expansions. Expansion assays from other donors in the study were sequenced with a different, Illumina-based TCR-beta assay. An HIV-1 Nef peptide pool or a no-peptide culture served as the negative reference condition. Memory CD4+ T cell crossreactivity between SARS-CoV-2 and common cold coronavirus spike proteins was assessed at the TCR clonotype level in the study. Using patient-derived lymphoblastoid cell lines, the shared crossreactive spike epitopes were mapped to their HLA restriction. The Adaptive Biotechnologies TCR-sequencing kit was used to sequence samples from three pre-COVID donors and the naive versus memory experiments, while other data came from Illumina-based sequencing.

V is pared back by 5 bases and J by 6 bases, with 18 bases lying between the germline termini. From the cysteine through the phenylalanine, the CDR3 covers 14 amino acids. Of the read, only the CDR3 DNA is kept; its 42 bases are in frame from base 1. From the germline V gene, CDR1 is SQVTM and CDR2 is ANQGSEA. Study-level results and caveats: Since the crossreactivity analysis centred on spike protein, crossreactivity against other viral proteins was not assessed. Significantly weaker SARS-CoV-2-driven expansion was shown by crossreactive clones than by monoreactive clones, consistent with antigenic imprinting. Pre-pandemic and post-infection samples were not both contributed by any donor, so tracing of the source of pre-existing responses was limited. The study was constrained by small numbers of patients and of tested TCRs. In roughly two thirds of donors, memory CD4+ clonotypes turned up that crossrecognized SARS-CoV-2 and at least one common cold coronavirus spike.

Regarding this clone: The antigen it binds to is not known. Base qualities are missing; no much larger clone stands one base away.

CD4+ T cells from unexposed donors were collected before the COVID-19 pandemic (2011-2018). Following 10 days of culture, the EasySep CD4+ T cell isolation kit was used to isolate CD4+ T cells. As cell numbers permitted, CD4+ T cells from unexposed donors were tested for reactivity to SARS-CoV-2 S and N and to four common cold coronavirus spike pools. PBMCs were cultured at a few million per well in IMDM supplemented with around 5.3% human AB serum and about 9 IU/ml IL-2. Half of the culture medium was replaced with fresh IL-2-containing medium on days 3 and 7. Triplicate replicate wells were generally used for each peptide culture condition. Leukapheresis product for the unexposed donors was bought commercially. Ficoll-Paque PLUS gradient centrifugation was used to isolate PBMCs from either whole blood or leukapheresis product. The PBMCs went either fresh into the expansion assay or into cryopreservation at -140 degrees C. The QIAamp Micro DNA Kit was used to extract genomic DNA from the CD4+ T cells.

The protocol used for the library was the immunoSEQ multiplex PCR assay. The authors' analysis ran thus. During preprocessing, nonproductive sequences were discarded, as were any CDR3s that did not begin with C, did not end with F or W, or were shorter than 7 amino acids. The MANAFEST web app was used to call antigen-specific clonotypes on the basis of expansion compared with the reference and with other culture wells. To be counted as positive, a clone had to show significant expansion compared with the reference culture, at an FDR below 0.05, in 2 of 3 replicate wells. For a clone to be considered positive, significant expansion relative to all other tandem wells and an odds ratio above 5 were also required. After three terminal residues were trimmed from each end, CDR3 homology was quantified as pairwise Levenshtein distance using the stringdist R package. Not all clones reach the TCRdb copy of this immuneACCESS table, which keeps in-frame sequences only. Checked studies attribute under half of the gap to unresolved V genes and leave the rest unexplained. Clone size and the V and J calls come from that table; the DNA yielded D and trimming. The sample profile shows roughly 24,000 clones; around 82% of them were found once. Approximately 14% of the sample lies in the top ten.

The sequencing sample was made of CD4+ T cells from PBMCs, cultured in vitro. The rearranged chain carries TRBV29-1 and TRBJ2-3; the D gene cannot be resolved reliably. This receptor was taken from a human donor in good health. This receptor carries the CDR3 CSVLLALGLDTQYF. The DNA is TGCAGCGTTCTACTCGCGTTGGGTCTCGATACGCAGTATTTT.